These 23 T cell receptor beta chains were all obtained from the same sample, sequenced in a study of Graves' ophthalmopathy and Graves' hyperthyroidism. Amplification of the TCR beta CDR3 regions used RNA transcripts (as template). HTBI primers were used in a first-round RT-PCR, which preceded a second-round multiplex PCR. One entry per CDR3 protein, called by TCRdb with MiXCR from the multiplex PCR reads. This table holds just over 600,000 distinct CDR3 sequences, about 20% found once. The sample taken for sequencing was peripheral blood. The receptors shown here come from a woman between 18 and 30 years old with stable Graves' hyperthyroidism. Some clones in this sample may be carry-over from other donors' samples.

V and J are TRBV20-1 and TRBJ1-2; perhaps TRBD1 as D (5 bases). Trimming stripped 3 bases from V and 10 bases from J, with 18 bases between. This CDR3 has 13 residues. Germline V CDR1 and CDR2: DFQATT, SNEGSKA (reference sequence). The CDR3 protein is CSASLTVNNDYTF. CDR3 sequence (DNA): TGCAGTGCTAGTCTGACAGTGAATAATGACTACACCTTC.

This clonotype has a count of ten or more. This sequence joins TRBV9 and TRBJ1-1; possible D gene TRBD1, 5 bases. CDR3 length: 15 residues. Germline V CDR1 and CDR2: SGDLS, YYNGEE. The ends were cut back, 4 bases at V and 0 bases at J, with 13 bases in the middle. As DNA, the CDR3 is TGTGCCAGCAGCCTCACAACAGGCATGAACACTGAAGCTTTCTTT. It is translated as CASSLTTGMNTEAFF. The full variable domain, its missing parts supplied by reference TRBV9 and TRBJ1-1, is DSGVTQTPKHLITATGQRVTLRCSPRSGDLSVYWYQQSLDQGLQFLIQYYNGEERAKGNILERFSAQQFPDLHSELNLSSLELGDSALYFCASSLTTGMNTEAFFGQGTRLTVV.

Many counts were recorded for this clonotype. The chain uses TRBV27 and TRBJ2-2, with D possibly TRBD2 on 5 matching bases. This CDR3 spans 13 amino acids. The germline V and J ends were trimmed by 8 bases and 6 bases, with 13 bases remaining between them. Germline CDR1 and CDR2: MNHEY and SMNVEV (reference sequence). The CDR3 DNA reads as TGTGCCAGCTCTACTAGAAGTGCCGGGGAGCTGTTTTTT. The encoded protein is CASSTRSAGELFF.

This clonotype was picked up many times. The chain uses TRBV13 and TRBJ1-6; D remains unclear. Germline loops: CDR1 PRHDT, CDR2 FYEKMQ (reference sequence). This CDR3 is 13 amino acids long. Trimming took 0 bases from V and 10 from J, leaving 7 bases between them. CDR3 nucleotides: TGTGCCAGCAGCTTAGGGGTGGGATCACCCCTCCACTTT. Translation: CASSLGVGSPLHF.

This clonotype was counted at least ten times. This chain links TRBV11-2 with TRBJ2-5; D is ambiguous. The CDR3 totals 15 residues. Per germline, CDR1 SGHAT and CDR2 FQNNGV. The ends were cut back, 2 bases at V and 2 bases at J, with 12 bases in the middle. The CDR3: CASSLYIAAQETQYF. The CDR3 DNA reads as TGTGCCAGCAGCTTATATATCGCGGCTCAAGAGACCCAGTACTTC.

This clonotype has at least ten counts. The genes are TRBV28 and TRBJ2-2; tentatively, D is TRBD2 (6 bases). Germline V gene data show CDR1 as MDHEN and CDR2 as SYDVKM. The ends were cut back, 4 bases at V and 2 bases at J, with 11 bases in the middle. This CDR3 spans 15 amino acids. CDR3 DNA sequence: TGTGCCAGCAGTTCAACTAGCATTAACACCGGGGAGCTGTTTTTT. Translated, it gives CASSSTSINTGELFF.

This clonotype was detected a few times. The chain couples TRBV28 to TRBJ2-7; 9 bases map to TRBD2. The germline V gene encodes CDR1 MDHEN and CDR2 SYDVKM. The CDR3 is 14 residues long. With 6 bases clipped from V and 3 bases from J, the junction kept 6 bases outside the gene matches. The CDR3 DNA follows: TGTGCCAGCAGATCCAGCGGGGGGATCTACGAGCAGTACTTC. This gives the protein CASRSSGGIYEQYF.

This clonotype came up many times. The CDR3 spells CAWSPRTRGAFF. CDR3 DNA sequence: TGTGCCTGGAGCCCCAGGACCCGAGGAGCTTTCTTT. The J gene is TRBJ1-1, the V gene TRBV30, with D uncertain. V shed 3 bases and J shed 10 bases, with 15 bases lying between them. The CDR3 runs 12 residues. Looked up from germline, CDR1 is GTSNPN and CDR2 is SVGIG (reference sequence).

The chain uses TRBV12-3 or TRBV12-4 and TRBJ1-1; D remains unclear. V dropped 6 bases and J dropped 3 bases, with 20 bases sitting between them. CDR3 length: 16 amino acids. As DNA, the CDR3 is TGTGCCAGCAGCAACCCTCGGGGAAGGGAGGACACTGAAGCTTTCTTT. It specifies CASSNPRGREDTEAFF.

The chain is built from TRBV7-3 and TRBJ2-2, with TRBD1 identical over 7 bases. Germline lookup yields CDR1 SGHTA and CDR2 FQGTGA. This CDR3 is built from 14 residues. After removal of 5 bases from V and 5 bases from J, the junction contained 5 bases not matched to a gene. The DNA for the CDR3 is TGTGCCAGCAGCCTCGCGGACAGGACCGGGGAGCTGTTTTTT. The encoded protein is CASSLADRTGELFF.

Ten or more counts support this clonotype. The chain is built from TRBV12-3 or TRBV12-4 and TRBJ1-1, with D possibly TRBD1 on 6 matching bases. The CDR3 is 16 amino acids. Trimming removed 6 bases at V and 5 bases at J, with 22 bases between. The CDR3 nucleotides read TGTGCCAGCAGCATAAGGCCCTGGGAGGGGACAACTGAAGCTTTCTTT. Its translation: CASSIRPWEGTTEAFF.

The chain uses TRBV12-3 or TRBV12-4 and TRBJ1-2; 9 nucleotides align to TRBD1. V was clipped by 5 bases and J by 3 bases; unmatched bases: 13. There are 17 residues in the CDR3. CDR3 in amino acids: CASSRYRTGADHYGYTF. As DNA, the CDR3 is TGTGCCAGCAGTAGATACCGGACAGGGGCCGACCACTATGGCTACACCTTC.

The chain uses TRBV6-1 and TRBJ1-1; no clear D gene. V was clipped by 9 bases and J by 4 bases, with 15 bases between them. The CDR3 sequence is 13 residues long. Germline V lookup: CDR1 MNHNS, CDR2 SASEGT. CDR3 region: CASSSASVTEAFF. The CDR3, as DNA: TGTGCCAGTTCTTCGGCCTCGGTCACTGAAGCTTTCTTT.

V and J are TRBV12-3 or TRBV12-4 and TRBJ2-2; D gene unclear. This CDR3 spans 14 amino acids. Trimming pared 3 bases from V and 1 base from J, leaving 6 bases between. CDR3 residues: CASSFLQNTGELFF. The CDR3 nucleotides are TGTGCCAGCAGTTTCCTCCAGAACACCGGGGAGCTGTTTTTT.

The chain couples TRBV9 to TRBJ2-2, with 14 bases that match TRBD2. Germline trimming cut 4 bases from V and 1 base from J; bases unmatched to any gene: 3. Germline-derived CDR1 and CDR2 are SGDLS and YYNGEE. CDR3 length: 17 residues. The CDR3 is CASSFGLAGGNTGELFF. DNA for the CDR3: TGTGCCAGCAGCTTCGGACTAGCGGGGGGGAACACCGGGGAGCTGTTTTTT. Looking up the rest from reference TRBV9 and TRBJ2-2 gives the full variable domain: DSGVTQTPKHLITATGQRVTLRCSPRSGDLSVYWYQQSLDQGLQFLIQYYNGEERAKGNILERFSAQQFPDLHSELNLSSLELGDSALYFCASSFGLAGGNTGELFFGEGSRLTVL.

J is TRBJ1-2 and V is TRBV27, with D tentatively TRBD1 (6 bases). The germline V gene encodes CDR1 MNHEY and CDR2 SMNVEV (reference sequence). The CDR3 totals 14 residues. Deletions cut 1 base from V and 8 bases from J, with 14 bases between. The CDR3 protein is CASSLFGQRLGYTF. Written as DNA, the CDR3 is TGTGCCAGCAGTTTATTTGGACAGAGGTTGGGCTACACCTTC.

The chain recombines TRBV2 with TRBJ1-5; TRBD1 matches 7 bases. This CDR3 has 14 residues. V trimming: 11 bases; J trimming: 5 bases; junction bases outside the gene matches: 12. The V gene's germline CDR1 is SNHLY and CDR2 FYNNEI. The DNA of the CDR3 is TGTGCCGCGGCGCAGGGGGTTACGGATCAGCCCCAGCATTTT. Translating it yields CAAAQGVTDQPQHF. Full variable domain (remainder filled in from reference TRBV2 and TRBJ1-5): EPEVTQTPSHQVTQMGQEVILRCVPISNHLYFYWYRQILGQKVEFLVSFYNNEISEKSEIFDDQFSVERPDGSNFTLKIRSTKLEDSAMYFCAAAQGVTDQPQHFGDGTRLSIL.

This clonotype was seen repeatedly, ten times or more. The V gene is TRBV9, the J gene TRBJ1-1, with unresolved D. V shed 0 bases and J shed 3 bases, with 9 bases lying between them. This CDR3 is 14 amino acids long. Germline V lookup: CDR1 SGDLS, CDR2 YYNGEE. The CDR3 reads CASSVVHRDTEAFF. The CDR3 DNA sequence: TGTGCCAGCAGCGTAGTCCATAGGGACACTGAAGCTTTCTTT.

At least ten counts were recorded for this clonotype. The chain carries TRBV7-8 and TRBJ2-5; possible D gene TRBD2, 5 bases. Per the germline V gene, CDR1 is SGHVS and CDR2 is FQNEAQ. The CDR3 length is 18 residues. Trimming left V 1 base short and J 2 bases short, with 20 bases between. The CDR3 DNA sequence: TGTGCCAGCAGCTTAGGCCCCTGGCGGGTGAATACTCAAGAGACCCAGTACTTC. Protein: CASSLGPWRVNTQETQYF. Using reference TRBV7-8 and TRBJ2-5 for the parts outside the CDR3, the full variable domain is GAGVSQSPRYKVAKRGQDVALRCDPISGHVSLFWYQQALGQGPEFLTYFQNEAQLDKSGLPSDRFFAERPEGSVSTLKIQRTQQEDSAVYLCASSLGPWRVNTQETQYFGPGTRLLVL.

This clonotype was seen many times. This chain uses TRBV6-5 with TRBJ1-1; D is unclear. V shed 0 bases and J shed 1 base, with 6 bases lying between them. The germline gives CDR1 MNHEY, CDR2 SVGAGI. The CDR3 has 14 amino acids. CDR3 region: CASSYSWGNTEAFF. The CDR3 DNA reads TGTGCCAGCAGTTACTCTTGGGGGAACACTGAAGCTTTCTTT.

The chain is built from TRBV6-1 and TRBJ1-5; D gene uncertain. The CDR3 consists of 15 residues. CDR1 and CDR2 (germline): MNHNS, SASEGT. Trimming took off 1 base at V and 4 bases at J, with 11 bases between the two ends. The CDR3 loop reads CASSEVTIGNQPQHF. The CDR3 nucleotides read TGTGCCAGCAGTGAAGTCACCATCGGGAATCAGCCCCAGCATTTT.

This clonotype was found many times. The chain uses TRBV13 and TRBJ2-7; possible D gene TRBD2, 6 bases. Looked up from germline, CDR1 is PRHDT and CDR2 is FYEKMQ (reference sequence). The CDR3 covers 15 residues. Between the trimmed V and J ends, which lost 5 bases and 2 bases, there was a span of 16 bases. The CDR3 loop is CASSINRDFPYEQYF. CDR3 DNA: TGTGCCAGCAGCATAAACCGGGACTTTCCCTACGAGCAGTACTTC.

At least ten counts were recorded for this clonotype. J is TRBJ1-2 and V is TRBV5-1; no definite D call. The CDR3 has 14 residues. V gave up 5 bases and J gave up 6 bases, with 17 bases separating them. CDR1 is SGHRS, CDR2 YFSETQ, per germline. The CDR3 region is CASSWRPADDGYTF. CDR3 in DNA: TGCGCCAGCAGTTGGCGGCCTGCGGACGATGGCTACACCTTC. Drawing the rest from reference TRBV5-1 and TRBJ1-2, the complete variable domain is KAGVTQTPRYLIKTRGQQVTLSCSPISGHRSVSWYQQTPGQGLQFLFEYFSETQRNKGNFPGRFSGRQFSNSRSEMNVSTLELGDSALYLCASSWRPADDGYTFGSGTRLTVV.